Below, 25 T cell receptor beta chains from the same sample are listed, as sequenced in a study of T cell responses to AZD1222 COVID-19 vaccine. Profiling relied on immunoSEQ multiplex PCR, and the TCRdb table lists in-frame clones only, not all of them. The sample lists around 100,000 clones; more than 75% were seen once. Material: peripheral blood, obtained on day 0 of MenACWY control vaccination. Receptor source: an adult in good health.

The genes are TRBV5-4 and TRBJ2-2, with 12 bases that match TRBD2. This CDR3 is built from 14 residues. Germline V gives CDR1 SGHNT, CDR2 YYREEE (reference sequence). V lost 7 bases, J lost 7 bases, and 5 bases stayed unmatched. CDR3 coding DNA: TGTGCCAGCGGGACTAGCGGGTCGCACGGGGAGCTGTTTTTT. Its translation: CASGTSGSHGELFF.

The chain carries TRBV6-5 and TRBJ2-2; D gene uncertain. The CDR3 spans 13 residues. V was shortened by 6 bases and J by 4 bases, with 9 bases between the two germline ends. In germline, CDR1 is MNHEY, CDR2 SVGAGI. The CDR3 DNA reads as TGTGCCAGCAGCACAGTTGGCACCGGGGAGCTGTTTTTT. It is translated as CASSTVGTGELFF.

The CDR3 spells CASSTQAGEETQYF. CDR3 coding DNA: TGTGCCAGCAGCACCCAGGCGGGCGAAGAGACCCAGTACTTC. The chain carries TRBV7-2 and TRBJ2-5, with D perhaps matching TRBD2 (5 bases). The CDR3 spans 14 residues. V gave up 5 bases and J gave up 3 bases, with 13 bases separating them. The germline V gene encodes CDR1 SGHTA and CDR2 FQGNSA. Looking up the rest from reference TRBV7-2 and TRBJ2-5 gives the full variable domain: GAGVSQSPSNKVTEKGKDVELRCDPISGHTALYWYRQSLGQGLEFLIYFQGNSAPDKSGLPSDRFSAERTGGSVSTLTIQRTQQEDSAVYLCASSTQAGEETQYFGPGTRLLVL.

The V gene is TRBV7-6, the J gene TRBJ2-7; the match to TRBD1 covers 10 bases. CDR3 length: 15 residues. Germline CDR1 is SGHVS and CDR2 is FNYEAQ. Losses at the gene ends were 5 bases for V and 2 bases for J; bases not matched to a gene: 6. The CDR3: CASSIGQGVTYEQYF. The CDR3 coding sequence is TGTGCCAGCAGCATAGGACAGGGGGTAACCTACGAGCAGTACTTC. The full variable domain, with the rest looked up from reference TRBV7-6 and TRBJ2-7, is GAGVSQSPRYKVTKRGQDVALRCDPISGHVSLYWYRQALGQGPEFLTYFNYEAQQDKSGLPNDRFSAERPEGSISTLTIQRTEQRDSAMYRCASSIGQGVTYEQYFGPGTRLTVT.

The chain uses TRBV24-1 and TRBJ2-5; 8 nucleotides agree with TRBD2. The CDR3 spans 14 residues. Germline CDR1 and CDR2: KGHDR and SFDVKD. V lost 8 bases to trimming and J lost 1 base; unmatched junction nucleotides: 5. CDR3 sequence (DNA): TGTGCCACCAAGGGTAGCGGGGCCCAAGAGACCCAGTACTTC. Protein product: CATKGSGAQETQYF.

CDR3 DNA sequence: TGTGCCAGCAGGCCCAGGGTTAACTATGGCTACACCTTC. Amino acids: CASRPRVNYGYTF. This chain links TRBV11-2 with TRBJ1-2; maybe TRBD1 (5 bases). The V gene lost 6 bases and the J gene lost 1 base, with 9 bases spanning the gap. CDR3 length: 13 amino acids. Germline values: CDR1 SGHAT, CDR2 FQNNGV.

This clone was detected a few times. This sequence joins TRBV2 and TRBJ1-4; TRBD1 agrees at 7 bases. This CDR3 is built from 14 residues. CDR1 and CDR2 (germline): SNHLY, FYNNEI. The trim removed 6 bases at V and 8 bases at J, leaving 9 bases unmatched. The CDR3 coding sequence is TGTGCCAGCAGAGAACAGGGGCCCGTCGAAAAACTGTTTTTT. This gives the protein CASREQGPVEKLFF.

V is TRBV3-1 (or the pseudogene TRBV3-2) and J is TRBJ2-7; D may be TRBD2 (6 bases). V lost 0 bases to trimming and J lost 0 bases, with 9 bases between them. Germline V CDR1 and CDR2: LGHDT, YNNKEL (reference sequence). This CDR3 spans 15 amino acids. DNA of the CDR3: TGTGCCAGCAGCCAAGACGGGGGTTACTCCTACGAGCAGTACTTC. Translating gives CASSQDGGYSYEQYF.

The chain employs TRBV6-5 and TRBJ2-3; D is perhaps TRBD1 or TRBD2 (5 bases each). The CDR3 is 13 residues long. CDR1 and CDR2 (germline): MNHEY, SVGAGI. V was trimmed by 7 bases and J by 4 bases, leaving 12 bases between them. CDR3 coding DNA: TGTGCCAGCATGGGGACGAATTCAGATACGCAGTATTTT. Translation: CASMGTNSDTQYF.

The CDR3 coding sequence is TGTGCCAGCAGTACCCCTGGGGATTACCTAGCCAAAAACATTCAGTACTTC. Protein sequence: CASSTPGDYLAKNIQYF. This chain uses TRBV28 with TRBJ2-4, with D hard to call. The CDR3 covers 17 residues. CDR1 MDHEN and CDR2 SYDVKM come from the germline V gene. V was shortened by 5 bases and J by 0 bases, with 17 bases between the two germline ends.

The rearrangement links TRBV19 to TRBJ1-3, with D uncertain. The CDR3 length is 17 residues. V lost 5 bases to trimming and J lost 2 bases, with 19 bases between them. The V gene's germline CDR1 is LNHDA and CDR2 SQIVND (reference sequence). This CDR3 is CASSPGFQAKAGNTIYF. In nucleotides, the CDR3 is TGTGCCAGTAGTCCCGGGTTTCAGGCGAAGGCTGGAAACACCATATATTTT.

Details on this clone: The sample holds other DNA sequences that translate to the same CDR3. The chain is built from TRBV5-1 and TRBJ1-4; D gene uncertain. Germline CDR1 reads SGHRS; CDR2 reads YFSETQ. Trimming pared 1 base from V and 5 bases from J, leaving 9 bases between. The CDR3 has 14 residues. The CDR3 here is CASSLRVGNEKLFF. CDR3 bases: TGCGCCAGCAGCTTGAGGGTAGGGAATGAAAAACTGTTTTTT. The variable domain in full, completed from reference TRBV5-1 and TRBJ1-4, reads KAGVTQTPRYLIKTRGQQVTLSCSPISGHRSVSWYQQTPGQGLQFLFEYFSETQRNKGNFPGRFSGRQFSNSRSEMNVSTLELGDSALYLCASSLRVGNEKLFFGSGTQLSVL.

V is TRBV6-1 and J is TRBJ1-2, with D uncertain. Trimming took off 2 bases at V and 9 bases at J, with 13 bases between the two ends. The germline V gene has CDR1 MNHNS and CDR2 SASEGT. The CDR3 runs 13 residues. DNA for the CDR3: TGTGCCAGCAGTGAAATACAAGACGGTCGCTACACCTTC. Translated, it gives CASSEIQDGRYTF.

This clone was seen once. The J gene is TRBJ2-1, the V gene TRBV18; 14 bases are a match to TRBD2. The CDR3 contains 15 residues. V was pared by 3 bases and J by 8 bases, with 3 bases of the junction left unmatched. The germline CDR1 and CDR2 sequences are KGHSH and LQKENI. The CDR3 sequence: CASSPTSGGAYEQFF. The DNA for the CDR3 is TGTGCCAGCTCACCGACTAGCGGGGGGGCTTATGAGCAGTTCTTC.

The V call is TRBV6-2 or TRBV6-3, the J call TRBJ1-6, with D possibly being TRBD1 (6 bases). The CDR3 loop spans 20 amino acids. V was trimmed by 2 bases and J by 0 bases, leaving 20 bases between them. Germline V gene sequence: CDR1 MNHEY, CDR2 SVGEGT. The CDR3 DNA follows: TGTGCCAGCAGTTACGTATTGGACAGAGAGCCGAGCTCCTATAATTCACCCCTCCACTTT. Its translation is CASSYVLDREPSSYNSPLHF.

The rearrangement links TRBV20-1 to TRBJ2-5, with unresolved D. Per the germline V gene, CDR1 is DFQATT and CDR2 is SNEGSKA (reference sequence). V lost 6 bases and J 3 bases, leaving 5 bases between the germline ends. CDR3 length: 10 amino acids. The CDR3 loop reads CSAVEETQYF. The CDR3 region has the DNA TGCAGTGCAGTCGAAGAGACCCAGTACTTC.

The V and J genes are TRBV7-9 and TRBJ2-1; D ambiguous. Trimming stripped 8 bases from V and 6 bases from J, with 14 bases between. Germline V lookup: CDR1 SEHNR, CDR2 FQNEAQ (reference sequence). The CDR3 covers 13 residues. The CDR3 region has the DNA TGTGCCAGCTCCCTTCCGGTGGGCAATGAGCAGTTCTTC. Protein: CASSLPVGNEQFF.

J is TRBJ1-1 and V is TRBV7-9; a possible D gene is TRBD1 (6 bases). CDR1 is SEHNR and CDR2 is FQNEAQ in the germline V gene (reference sequence). The ends were cut back, 5 bases at V and 6 bases at J, with 16 bases in the middle. The CDR3 loop spans 14 amino acids. CDR3 sequence reads: CASSRDTKSAEAFF. CDR3 DNA sequence: TGTGCCAGCAGCCGGGACACCAAATCGGCTGAAGCTTTCTTT.

The chain is built from TRBV23-1 and TRBJ1-1, with TRBD1 identical over 8 bases. TRBV23-1 is treated as an ORF (open reading frame) with a function not yet certain. V trimming: 6 bases; J trimming: 4 bases; junction bases outside the gene matches: 13. There are 16 residues in the CDR3. CDR3 protein: CASSTQTDRVITEAFF. The CDR3 DNA sequence: TGCGCCAGCAGCACTCAGACGGACAGGGTTATCACTGAAGCTTTCTTT.

The chain recombines TRBV7-2 with TRBJ1-3, with unresolved D. The CDR3 length is 16 residues. Germline-derived CDR1 and CDR2 are SGHTA and FQGNSA. The V end was cut by 3 bases, the J end by 0 bases, with 12 bases between. The CDR3 region has the DNA TGTGCCAGCAGCTTTCAGTTAGACACCTCTGGAAACACCATATATTTT. It is translated as CASSFQLDTSGNTIYF.

This chain joins TRBV28 and TRBJ1-4; 8 nucleotides align to TRBD1. The CDR3 sequence is 12 residues long. V was pared by 6 bases and J by 6 bases, with 0 bases of the junction left unmatched. The V gene's germline CDR1 is MDHEN and CDR2 SYDVKM. The CDR3 bases are TGTGCCAGCAGACAGGGGGATGAAAAACTGTTTTTT. This sequence encodes CASRQGDEKLFF.

In this sample, this clone turned up once. The chain joins TRBV19 to TRBJ2-7; weak D call: TRBD2 (5 bases). Germline V gives CDR1 LNHDA, CDR2 SQIVND (reference sequence). Trimming took 7 bases from V and 3 from J, leaving 13 bases between them. The CDR3 has 13 amino acids. CDR3 in amino acids: CASTGPGDYEQYF. CDR3 nucleotides: TGTGCCAGTACTGGGCCCGGGGACTACGAGCAGTACTTC.

The chain recombines TRBV5-6 with TRBJ1-2; perhaps TRBD1 as D (5 bases). This CDR3 spans 17 amino acids. Per the germline V gene, CDR1 is SGHDT and CDR2 is YYEEEE. Trimming stripped 3 bases from V and 8 bases from J, with 26 bases between. As DNA, the CDR3 is TGTGCCAGCAGCTATCTGGTCGGGACCCGAAACTCGAGAGGCTACACCTTC. It is translated as CASSYLVGTRNSRGYTF.

The chain joins TRBV10-3 to TRBJ2-7, with TRBD1 matching over 10 bases. J lost 4 bases, V lost 6 bases, and 6 bases had no gene match. The CDR3 runs 14 residues. Germline CDR1 is ENHRY and CDR2 is SYGVKD. This CDR3 is CAISRDRGIYEQYF. CDR3 bases: TGTGCCATCAGCCGGGACAGGGGTATTTACGAGCAGTACTTC.

The chain carries TRBV24-1 and TRBJ1-2; tentative D call: TRBD1 (5 bases). The ends were cut back, 4 bases at V and 6 bases at J, with 8 bases in the middle. This CDR3 has 12 amino acids. Germline loops: CDR1 KGHDR, CDR2 SFDVKD. CDR3 in DNA: TGTGCCACCAGTGACCGAGGGGATGGCTACACCTTC. Its translation is CATSDRGDGYTF.